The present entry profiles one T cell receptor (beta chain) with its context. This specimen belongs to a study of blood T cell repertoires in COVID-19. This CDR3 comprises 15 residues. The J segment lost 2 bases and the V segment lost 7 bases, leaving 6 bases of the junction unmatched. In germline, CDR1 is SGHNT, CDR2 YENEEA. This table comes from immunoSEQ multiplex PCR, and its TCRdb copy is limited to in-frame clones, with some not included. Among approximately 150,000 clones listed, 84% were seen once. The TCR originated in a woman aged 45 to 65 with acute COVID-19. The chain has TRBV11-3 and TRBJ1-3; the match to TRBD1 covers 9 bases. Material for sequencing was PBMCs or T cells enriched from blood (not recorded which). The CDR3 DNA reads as TGTGCCAGCACCAAGGGACAGGGAACTGGAAACACCATATATTTT. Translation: CASTKGQGTGNTIYF.